This T cell receptor (beta chain) was found in a study of CD8+CD57+ T cells in acquired aplastic anemia. This CDR3 spans 21 amino acids. With V trimmed by 5 bases and J by 2 bases, 17 bases remained unmatched. Template material for TCR beta VDJ and CDR3 profiling consisted of genomic DNA. TCRdb reprocessed the reads via MiXCR and lists one record per CDR3 protein. The table has roughly 420,000 distinct CDR3 sequences, 65% to 80% seen once. General study findings and limits: Patients and controls were found to share 25 to 30 CD8+ CDR3 sequences.

This clonotype was found once. Its antigen is undetermined. The rearrangement joins TRBV7-1 to TRBJ2-5; 16 bases fit TRBD2. TRBV7-1 is designated an ORF whose function remains uncertain. The clonotype originates from a human donor in good health, serving as a control. The sequenced material came from sorted CD4+, CD8+, or CD8+CD57+ T cells (not recorded which) from PBMCs. For the CDR3, the DNA is TGTGCCAGCAGCCCCTCGCGGGGGGGACTAGCGGGGGGGCCGGGGCAAGAGACCCAGTACTTC. Translated, it gives CASSPSRGGLAGGPGQETQYF.